This T cell receptor beta chain was observed in a study of blood T cell repertoires in COVID-19. Whole-study context: T cells, B-cell-depleted T cells, or PBMCs supplied cDNA or gDNA.

Per the study methods: Amplification of reference gene primers provided the estimated nucleated cell counts. Sequencing was performed with immunoSEQ multiplex PCR; in TCRdb, only in-frame clones are kept and a portion is missing. V, J and clone size are those of that table, while D and trimming were read from the DNA. The sample consists of a few hundred thousand clones, about 85% of them appearing once. Two negative PCRs, clearance, or symptom resolution had been documented for recovered Cohort 3 donors. Material: PBMCs or T cells enriched from blood (not recorded which). The receptor's source is a woman between 50 and 59 years old who had recovered from COVID-19.

The CDR3 DNA reads TGTGCCAGTAGTATAAGACAGGGGGCGATCACCGGGGAGCTGTTTTTT. Encoded protein: CASSIRQGAITGELFF. The chain joins TRBV19 to TRBJ2-2; 10 bases fit TRBD1. Germline V gives CDR1 LNHDA, CDR2 SQIVND (reference sequence). V shed 2 bases and J 4 bases; nucleotides not matched to a gene: 4. The CDR3 totals 16 residues.